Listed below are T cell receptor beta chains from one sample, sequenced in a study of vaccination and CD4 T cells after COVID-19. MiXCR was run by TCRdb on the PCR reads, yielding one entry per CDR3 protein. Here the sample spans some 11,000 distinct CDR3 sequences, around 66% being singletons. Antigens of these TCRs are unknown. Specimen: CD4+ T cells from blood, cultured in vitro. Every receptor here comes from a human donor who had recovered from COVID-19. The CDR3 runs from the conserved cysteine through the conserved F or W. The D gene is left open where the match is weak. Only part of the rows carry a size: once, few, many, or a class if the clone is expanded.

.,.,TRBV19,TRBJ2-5,CASSLRWTGRGETQYF,TGTGCCAGTAGTCTCCGCTGGACAGGGAGGGGAGAGACCCAGTACTTC
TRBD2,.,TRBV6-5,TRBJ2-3,CASSYSASGDRTDTQYF,TGTGCCAGCAGTTACTCTGCTAGCGGGGACCGCACAGATACGCAGTATTTT
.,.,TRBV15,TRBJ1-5,CATSRDWANQPQHF,TGTGCCACCAGCAGAGATTGGGCAAATCAGCCCCAGCATTTT
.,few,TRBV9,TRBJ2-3,CASSVGGQTQYF,TGTGCCAGCAGCGTAGGAGGTCAGACGCAGTATTTT
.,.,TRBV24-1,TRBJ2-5,CATSDPGGIETQYF,TGTGCCACCAGTGACCCTGGGGGGATAGAGACCCAGTACTTC
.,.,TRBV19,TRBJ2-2,CASSIEAGKNTGELFF,TGTGCCAGTAGTATTGAGGCGGGGAAAAACACCGGGGAGCTGTTTTTT
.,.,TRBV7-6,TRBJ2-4,CASSLRAKNIQYF,TGTGCCAGCAGCCTAAGAGCCAAAAACATTCAGTACTTC
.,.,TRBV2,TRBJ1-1,CASSEVYNTEAFF,TGTGCCAGCAGTGAAGTCTATAACACTGAAGCTTTCTTT
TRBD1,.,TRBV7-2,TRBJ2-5,CASSLTGQGASQETQYF,TGTGCCAGCAGCTTGACGGGACAGGGGGCAAGTCAAGAGACCCAGTACTTC
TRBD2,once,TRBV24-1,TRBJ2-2,CATSAWTSAGELFF,TGTGCCACCAGTGCTTGGACTAGCGCCGGGGAGCTGTTTTTT
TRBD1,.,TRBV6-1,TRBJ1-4,CASSEQGARGEKLFF,TGTGCCAGCAGTGAACAGGGGGCGAGAGGTGAAAAACTGTTTTTT
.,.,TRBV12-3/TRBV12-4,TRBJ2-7,CASSPGPAGSYEQYF,TGTGCCAGCAGCCCTGGACCGGCAGGCTCCTACGAGCAGTACTTC
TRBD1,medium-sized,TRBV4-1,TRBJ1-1,CASSQDRTGRSTEAFF,TGCGCCAGCAGCCAAGATCGGACAGGGCGGAGCACTGAAGCTTTCTTT
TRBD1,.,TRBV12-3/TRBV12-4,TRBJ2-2,CASSLGTGAGELFF,TGTGCCAGCAGTTTGGGTACAGGGGCCGGGGAGCTGTTTTTT
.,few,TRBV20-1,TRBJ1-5,CSALKGDSNQPQHF,TGCAGTGCCTTAAAAGGGGATAGCAATCAGCCCCAGCATTTT
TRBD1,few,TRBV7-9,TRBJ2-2,CASSSLRQGKSTGELFF,TGTGCCAGCAGCTCACTCCGACAGGGGAAAAGCACCGGGGAGCTGTTTTTT
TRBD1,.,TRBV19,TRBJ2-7,CASSREDRVGEQYF,TGTGCCAGTAGTCGCGAGGACAGGGTGGGGGAGCAGTACTTC
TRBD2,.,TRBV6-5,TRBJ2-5,CASSFSGSGETQYF,TGTGCCAGCAGTTTTAGCGGGAGTGGAGAGACCCAGTACTTC
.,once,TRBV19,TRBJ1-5,CATLPVTGGGQPQHF,TGTGCCACCCTCCCCGTCACAGGTGGGGGTCAGCCCCAGCATTTT
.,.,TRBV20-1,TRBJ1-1,CSARWWSSTEAFF,TGCAGTGCTAGATGGTGGTCCTCCACTGAAGCTTTCTTT
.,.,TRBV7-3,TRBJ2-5,CASSPGQTQGETQYF,TGTGCCAGCAGCCCCGGACAAACCCAAGGAGAGACCCAGTACTTC
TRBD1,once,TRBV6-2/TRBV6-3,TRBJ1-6,CASRPGTGYNSPLHF,TGTGCCAGCAGACCCGGGACAGGGTATAATTCACCCCTCCACTTT
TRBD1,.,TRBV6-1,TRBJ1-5,CASWDRTQKSNQPQHF,TGTGCCAGTTGGGACAGGACCCAAAAAAGCAATCAGCCCCAGCATTTT
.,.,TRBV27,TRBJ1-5,CASSLGGLNQPQHF,TGTGCCAGCAGTTTGGGGGGCTTGAATCAGCCCCAGCATTTT
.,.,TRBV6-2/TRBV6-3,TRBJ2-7,CASSYGPGRNGYEQYF,TGTGCCAGCAGTTATGGTCCGGGACGTAACGGCTACGAGCAGTACTTC
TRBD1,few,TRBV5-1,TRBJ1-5,CASSLSTGGGQPQHF,TGCGCCAGCAGCTTGTCGACAGGGGGCGGGCAGCCCCAGCATTTT
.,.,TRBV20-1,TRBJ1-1,CRMSRAADSDTEAFF,TGCAGGATGAGTCGGGCGGCTGATTCGGACACTGAAGCTTTCTTT
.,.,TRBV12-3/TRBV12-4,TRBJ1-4,CASSRGRVEKLFF,TGTGCCAGCAGCCGCGGGCGTGTTGAAAAACTGTTTTTT
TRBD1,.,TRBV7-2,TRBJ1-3,CASSSQGSGNTIYF,TGTGCCAGCAGCTCACAGGGGTCTGGAAACACCATATATTTT
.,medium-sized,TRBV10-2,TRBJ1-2,CASSETGSDGYTF,TGCGCCAGCAGTGAGACAGGGTCGGATGGCTACACCTTC
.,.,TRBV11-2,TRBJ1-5,CASSLDIGGQPQHF,TGTGCCAGCAGCTTAGATATTGGGGGACAGCCCCAGCATTTT
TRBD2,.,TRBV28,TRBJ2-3,CASSSGTSGGGTQYF,TGTGCCAGCAGTTCCGGGACTAGCGGGGGGGGTACGCAGTATTTT